This T cell receptor beta chain is from a study of T cells in localized non-small cell lung cancer. The CDR3 extends over 13 amino acids. The V and J ends lost 4 bases and 6 bases respectively, with 11 bases between them. Germline CDR1 and CDR2: SGHRS and YFSETQ. Points from the study as a whole: Within adjacent lung there appeared a median around 55 of the top 100 tumor clones. Uninvolved adjacent lung had the highest recorded T cell clonality, with tumor below it.

Profiled with immunoSEQ multiplex PCR; TCRdb holds only in-frame clones, not every one. The data show roughly 38,000 clones, with 86% seen just once and more than 5.5% held by the top ten. Details on this clone: Its matching antigen is unknown.

The material sequenced was peripheral blood mononuclear cells, taken before any cancer treatment. V usage is TRBV5-1 and J usage is TRBJ2-1, with D unclear. The sequence came from a male donor older than 55 with stage II lung adenocarcinoma. The CDR3 coding sequence is TGCGCCAGCAGCCTTAACTACGGCAATGAGCAGTTCTTC. Translation: CASSLNYGNEQFF.